Listed here is a single T cell receptor beta chain. What it binds is not known. These data come from a study of cytomegalovirus exposure and HLA in healthy donors. Overall study findings and caveats: Analysis performed later found roughly 17,000 TCR beta sequences associated with HLA alleles at 0.05 false discovery rate. Some segments of the V type, notably TRBV6-2 and TRBV6-3, were excluded as indistinguishable. Near-uniform donor sequencing depth was presumed by presence/absence analyses.

The PCR made use of 60 Vbeta and 13 Jbeta primers. As originally analysed: Later, 80 million or so unique TCR beta chains were counted in an analysis, and roughly 11 million of them were shared. Only in-frame clones appear in the TCRdb table, and some are missing; sequencing was by immunoSEQ multiplex PCR. Clone size and the V and J calls come from that table; the DNA yielded D and trimming. Of about 100,000 clones in the sample, around 75% were seen once. Trimming cost V 2 bases and J 3 bases, with 8 bases left between them. There are 13 residues in the CDR3. The germline CDR1 and CDR2 sequences are SGHNT and YENEEA.

This sequence was found in a woman aged 18-29 years in good health and CMV-seropositive. The gene calls are TRBV11-3 and TRBJ2-7, with a tentative D call TRBD1 (6 bases). Input material: PBMCs. CDR3 loop: CASSLRGGYEQYF. The DNA for the CDR3 is TGTGCCAGCAGCTTAAGAGGGGGCTACGAGCAGTACTTC. Full variable domain (remainder filled in from reference TRBV11-3 and TRBJ2-7): EAGVVQSPRYKIIEKKQPVAFWCNPISGHNTLYWYLQNLGQGPELLIRYENEEAVDDSQLPKDRFSAERLKGVDSTLKIQPAELGDSAVYLCASSLRGGYEQYFGPGTRLTVT.